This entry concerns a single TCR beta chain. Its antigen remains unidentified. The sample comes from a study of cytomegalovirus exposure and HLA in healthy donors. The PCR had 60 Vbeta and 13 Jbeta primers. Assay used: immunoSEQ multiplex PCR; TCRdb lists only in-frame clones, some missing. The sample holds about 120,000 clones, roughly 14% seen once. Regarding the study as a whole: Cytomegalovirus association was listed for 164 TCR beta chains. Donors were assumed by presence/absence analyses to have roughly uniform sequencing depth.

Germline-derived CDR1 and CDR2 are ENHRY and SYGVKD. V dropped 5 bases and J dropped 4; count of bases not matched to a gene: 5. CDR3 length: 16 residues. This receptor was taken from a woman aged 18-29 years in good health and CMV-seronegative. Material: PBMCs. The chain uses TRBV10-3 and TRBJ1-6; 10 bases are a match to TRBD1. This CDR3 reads CAISLEGQGYNSPLHF. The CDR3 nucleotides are TGTGCCATCAGTCTAGAGGGACAGGGGTATAATTCACCCCTCCACTTT.